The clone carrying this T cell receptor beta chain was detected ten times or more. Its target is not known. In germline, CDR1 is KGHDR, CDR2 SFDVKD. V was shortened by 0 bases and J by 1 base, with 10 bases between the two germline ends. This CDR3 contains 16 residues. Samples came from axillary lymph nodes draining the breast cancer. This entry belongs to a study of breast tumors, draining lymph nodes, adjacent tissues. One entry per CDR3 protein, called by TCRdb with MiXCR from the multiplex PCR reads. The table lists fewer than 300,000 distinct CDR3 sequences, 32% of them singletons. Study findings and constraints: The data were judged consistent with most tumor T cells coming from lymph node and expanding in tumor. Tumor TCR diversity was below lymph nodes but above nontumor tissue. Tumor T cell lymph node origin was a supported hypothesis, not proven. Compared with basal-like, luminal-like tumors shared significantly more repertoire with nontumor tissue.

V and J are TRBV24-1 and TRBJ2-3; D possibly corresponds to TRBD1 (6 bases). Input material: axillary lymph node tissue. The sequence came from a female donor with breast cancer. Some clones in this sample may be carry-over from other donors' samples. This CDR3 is CATSDLQDSRTDTQYF. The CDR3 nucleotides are TGTGCCACCAGTGATTTGCAGGACAGCCGCACAGATACGCAGTATTTT.